One and the same sample provided the 6 T cell receptor beta chains below, sequenced in a study of T-cell memory formation after mild COVID-19. TCRdb re-called the 5' RACE reads through MiXCR, storing one row per CDR3 protein. The sample has around 200,000 distinct CDR3 sequences, 16% seen once. The material sequenced was PBMCs or a T cell subset sorted from them (not recorded which). The source of these receptors is an adult woman who had mild COVID-19 (a few samples of this study predate the infection). Cell type and time point are not known.

The genes are TRBV12-3 or TRBV12-4 and TRBJ2-1; 14 bases align to TRBD2. This CDR3 is 21 amino acids long. J gave up 3 bases and V 3 bases, and 16 bases lay outside the gene matches. The CDR3 nucleotides are TGTGCCAGCAGTTTGGGTCTTGGTACGACTAGCGGGGGGGCCGACTACAATGAGCAGTTCTTC. Encoded protein: CASSLGLGTTSGGADYNEQFF.

This clonotype has only a few counts. This chain links TRBV24-1 with TRBJ2-7; 9 positions agree with TRBD1. CDR1 and CDR2 (germline): KGHDR, SFDVKD. The CDR3 extends over 15 amino acids. Trimming removed 7 bases from V and 4 bases from J; junction bases left unmatched: 10. The CDR3 DNA sequence: TGTGCCACCAGCGCGAAATCCGGGACAGGGTACGAGCAGTACTTC. The encoded protein is CATSAKSGTGYEQYF.

This clonotype was picked up a small number of times. The chain uses TRBV5-5 and TRBJ1-6, with 8 bases matching TRBD1. The CDR3 extends over 16 amino acids. Germline V lookup: CDR1 SGHKS, CDR2 YYEKEE (reference sequence). The ends lost 0 bases at V and 7 bases at J; junction bases unmatched: 6. In DNA, the CDR3 is TGTGCCAGCAGCTTGGAGTTCGGACAGGGCAATTCACCCCTCCACTTT. This encodes CASSLEFGQGNSPLHF.

This clonotype was observed many times. This sequence joins TRBV7-8 and TRBJ2-4; TRBD1 matches at 9 bases. Germline V gene lookup returns CDR1 SGHVS and CDR2 FQNEAQ. This CDR3 is built from 14 residues. V trimming: 5 bases; J trimming: 6 bases; junction bases outside the gene matches: 5. CDR3 loop: CASSVGTGTNIQYF. For the CDR3, the DNA is TGTGCCAGCAGCGTTGGGACAGGGACAAACATTCAGTACTTC.

This clonotype turned up a few times. This chain joins TRBV19 and TRBJ2-1; D is possibly TRBD2 (5 bases). This CDR3 has 15 residues. CDR1 LNHDA and CDR2 SQIVND come from the germline V gene (reference sequence). V was trimmed by 2 bases and J by 1 base, leaving 9 bases between them. DNA of the CDR3: TGTGCCAGTAGTATACGGGGTGAGTCCTACAATGAGCAGTTCTTC. Residues: CASSIRGESYNEQFF.

V is TRBV14 and J is TRBJ2-5; D gene uncertain. CDR3 length: 15 residues. CDR1 and CDR2 (germline): SGHDN, FVKESK. V was pared by 5 bases and J by 2 bases, with 15 bases between. The CDR3 region is CASSDRGRNQETQYF. CDR3 in DNA: TGTGCCAGCAGCGATAGAGGTCGCAATCAAGAGACCCAGTACTTC. The full variable domain, with the rest looked up from reference TRBV14 and TRBJ2-5, is EAGVTQFPSHSVIEKGQTVTLRCDPISGHDNLYWYRRVMGKEIKFLLHFVKESKQDESGMPNNRFLAERTGGTYSTLKVQPAELEDSGVYFCASSDRGRNQETQYFGPGTRLLVL.